These 19 T cell receptor beta chains originate from one sample sequenced in a study of graft-versus-host responses after intestinal transplantation. TCRdb's copy holds only in-frame clones and misses some; the assay was immunoSEQ multiplex PCR. The sample lists about 9,600 clones; around 88% were seen once. The starting material, graft tissue, was processed to release intraepithelial and lamina propria lymphocytes. The input for sequencing was ileum tissue, taken about 700 days after intestinal transplantation. These receptor sequences come from a human patient who received an intestinal transplant, so some T cells may come from the graft donor.

This chain joins TRBV4-2 and TRBJ2-5; TRBD2 aligns across 15 bases. Germline CDR1 reads LGHNA; CDR2 reads YNFKEQ. CDR3 length: 18 amino acids. V lost 1 base to trimming and J lost 4 bases; unmatched junction nucleotides: 7. The CDR3 reads CASSQGNSGLAGGETQYF. CDR3 DNA: TGTGCCAGCAGCCAAGGCAATTCGGGACTAGCGGGGGGAGAGACCCAGTACTTC.

The CDR3 coding sequence is TGTGCCAGCAGCTTCTTTCGGGACGGGCGCTACAATGAGCAGTTCTTC. Translation: CASSFFRDGRYNEQFF. The J gene is TRBJ2-1, the V gene TRBV11-1; the D call may be TRBD1 or TRBD2 (5 bases each). The CDR3 consists of 16 residues. Trimming cost V 3 bases and J 3 bases, with 15 bases left between them. Germline lookup yields CDR1 SGHAT and CDR2 FQDESV (reference sequence).

The V call is TRBV10-3, the J call TRBJ2-7; unclear D gene. Trimming took 0 bases from V and 3 from J, leaving 12 bases between them. The germline CDR1 and CDR2 sequences are ENHRY and SYGVKD. This CDR3 comprises 15 residues. CDR3 bases: TGTGCCATCAGTGAGTCCTGGCAGACGCTCTACGAGCAGTACTTC. It yields the protein CAISESWQTLYEQYF.

The rearrangement joins TRBV7-6 to TRBJ2-1; D not certain. CDR1 and CDR2 (germline): SGHVS, FNYEAQ. V lost 2 bases, J lost 2 bases, and 10 bases lay in between. The CDR3 runs to 15 residues. The CDR3: CASSLSAVPYNEQFF. The CDR3, as DNA: TGTGCCAGCAGCTTATCGGCAGTTCCCTACAATGAGCAGTTCTTC. Full variable domain (remainder filled in from reference TRBV7-6 and TRBJ2-1): GAGVSQSPRYKVTKRGQDVALRCDPISGHVSLYWYRQALGQGPEFLTYFNYEAQQDKSGLPNDRFSAERPEGSISTLTIQRTEQRDSAMYRCASSLSAVPYNEQFFGPGTRLTVL.

The chain joins TRBV6-5 to TRBJ1-2; 7 bases match TRBD1. Trimming took 2 bases from V and 8 from J; bases not matched to a gene: 11. CDR1 MNHEY and CDR2 SVGAGI come from the germline V gene. The CDR3 runs 15 residues. CDR3 nucleotides: TGTGCCAGCAGTTACGAACCGGGACAGAAGGGAGGCTACACCTTC. Its translation is CASSYEPGQKGGYTF.

The CDR3 DNA sequence: TGTGCCAGCAGCCCGGGACAGGGGGCCCACTATGGCTACACCTTC. Protein product: CASSPGQGAHYGYTF. V gene TRBV11-2 combines with J gene TRBJ1-2; 12 positions agree with TRBD1. V gave up 5 bases and J gave up 3 bases; unmatched junction bases: 4. CDR1 and CDR2 (germline): SGHAT, FQNNGV. This CDR3 is built from 15 residues.

This sequence joins TRBV6-1 and TRBJ1-3; a possible D gene is TRBD1 (6 bases). V was trimmed by 0 bases and J by 4 bases, leaving 10 bases between them. CDR1 and CDR2 from the germline V gene are MNHNS and SASEGT. This CDR3 has 15 amino acids. The CDR3, as DNA: TGTGCCAGCAGTGAAGCGGGCAGGGGAGGAAACACCATATATTTT. Encoded protein: CASSEAGRGGNTIYF.

The gene calls are TRBV18 and TRBJ2-5; the D gene is possibly TRBD1 (5 bases). The better agreement between TRBJ2-7 and the DNA end casts doubt on the J call. The CDR3 length is 15 residues. The V gene's germline CDR1 is KGHSH and CDR2 LQKENI. CDR3 nucleotides: TGTGCCAGCTCACAAGGGGTGCAGGGCGGTGACGAGCAGTACTTC. Its translation: CASSQGVQGGDEQYF.

J is TRBJ2-1 and V is TRBV29-1; no reliable D call. This CDR3 comprises 15 residues. With 3 bases removed from V and 0 bases from J, the gap between germline ends came to 12 bases. CDR1 is SQVTM, CDR2 ANQGSEA, per germline. CDR3 sequence reads: CSVEGTYASYNEQFF. The CDR3 nucleotides read TGCAGCGTTGAGGGTACCTATGCCTCCTACAATGAGCAGTTCTTC.

This clone showed up just a few times. The CDR3 coding sequence is TGTGCCAGCAGCTTTCCAGGGAGGGAGACCCAGTACTTC. This gives the protein CASSFPGRETQYF. The chain joins TRBV5-5 to TRBJ2-5, with D possibly matching TRBD2 (6 bases). V was clipped by 2 bases and J by 5 bases, with 10 bases between them. Looked up from germline, CDR1 is SGHKS and CDR2 is YYEKEE (reference sequence). The CDR3 has 13 amino acids.

Of note for this clone: The germline gene is not matched at one end of the junction; a read error may be the cause. The rearrangement uses TRBV5-4 and TRBJ2-7; D is undetermined. This CDR3 is 11 amino acids long. Germline V gene lookup returns CDR1 SGHNT and CDR2 YYREEE (reference sequence). The CDR3 coding sequence is TGTGCCAGAAGCTTTCACTACGAGCAGTACTTC. Translating it yields CARSFHYEQYF.

The CDR3 DNA sequence: TGTGCCAGCAGCTTGGGATCAGGGGGCCAGCCCCAGCATTTT. Translation gives CASSLGSGGQPQHF. This rearrangement joins TRBV5-6 to TRBJ1-5; 8 bases are shared with TRBD1. The CDR3 is 14 amino acids. CDR1 and CDR2 from the germline V gene are SGHDT and YYEEEE. J lost 7 bases, V lost 0 bases, and 3 bases had no gene match.

V usage is TRBV27 and J usage is TRBJ2-5, with D unclear. Between the trimmed V and J ends, which lost 5 bases and 5 bases, there was a span of 18 bases. Germline values: CDR1 MNHEY, CDR2 SMNVEV (reference sequence). This CDR3 spans 15 amino acids. DNA of the CDR3: TGTGCCAGCAGTCTCACCCAGTGGGCCCGGGAGACCCAGTACTTC. Protein: CASSLTQWARETQYF.

This chain links TRBV12-5 with TRBJ2-2; 7 bases agree with TRBD2. Looked up from germline, CDR1 is LGHNT and CDR2 is FRNRAP. The junction had 1 base not matched to a gene; V was cut back by 1 base and J by 2 bases. The CDR3 is 15 residues long. In nucleotides, the CDR3 is TGTGCTAGTGGTTTGGCGGGGGGAAACACCGGGGAGCTGTTTTTT. Translation: CASGLAGGNTGELFF.

The chain recombines TRBV5-5 with TRBJ2-2; 9 nucleotides agree with TRBD2. The junction had 11 bases not matched to a gene; V was cut back by 0 bases and J by 2 bases. The germline gives CDR1 SGHKS, CDR2 YYEKEE (reference sequence). The CDR3 loop spans 19 amino acids. CDR3 coding DNA: TGTGCCAGCAGCTTGGTTGAGGTAGCGGGAGCCTTTAACACCGGGGAGCTGTTTTTT. Amino acids: CASSLVEVAGAFNTGELFF.

This chain links TRBV9 with TRBJ1-2; a weak D match, TRBD1 (5 bases). The length of the CDR3 is 12 residues. The ends were cut back, 7 bases at V and 2 bases at J, with 9 bases in the middle. The V gene's germline CDR1 is SGDLS and CDR2 YYNGEE. CDR3 bases: TGTGCCAGCGACGGGGGGAACTATGGCTACACCTTC. Protein sequence: CASDGGNYGYTF. The full variable domain, in which reference TRBV9 and TRBJ1-2 provide the parts outside the CDR3, is DSGVTQTPKHLITATGQRVTLRCSPRSGDLSVYWYQQSLDQGLQFLIQYYNGEERAKGNILERFSAQQFPDLHSELNLSSLELGDSALYFCASDGGNYGYTFGSGTRLTVV.

The chain couples TRBV6-1 to TRBJ2-7, with 10 bases that match TRBD2. The CDR3 is 18 residues long. The V gene's germline CDR1 is MNHNS and CDR2 SASEGT. J gave up 3 bases and V 2 bases, and 13 bases lay outside the gene matches. The chain's CDR3 is CASSEFHLVIAGGYEQYF. The CDR3 bases are TGTGCCAGCAGTGAATTTCACCTTGTGATAGCGGGAGGCTACGAGCAGTACTTC.

The gene calls are TRBV13 and TRBJ2-7; no definite D call. This CDR3 is 13 amino acids long. V lost 1 base to trimming and J lost 2 bases, with 6 bases between them. Germline V CDR1 and CDR2: PRHDT, FYEKMQ (reference sequence). The CDR3 DNA reads as TGTGCCAGCAGCTTAGCACTTACCTACGAGCAGTACTTC. This gives the protein CASSLALTYEQYF.

As concerns this clone: Mismatch with germline at one junction end may stem from a read error. The rearrangement joins TRBV7-2 to TRBJ1-2; D is uncertain. The CDR3 has 16 residues. Germline values: CDR1 SGHTA, CDR2 FQGNSA. The CDR3: CASSLVGGSSFYGCTF. The CDR3 region has the DNA TGTGCCAGCAGCTTAGTAGGAGGCAGTTCGTTCTATGGCTGCACCTTC.